This TCR beta chain comes out of a study of T cell repertoires in cytomegalovirus infection. The length of the CDR3 is 14 residues. Per germline, CDR1 SGHVS and CDR2 FNYEAQ. Trimming at V came to 4 bases and at J to 6 bases, leaving 6 bases not matched to a gene. TCRdb re-analysed the reads in MiXCR, keeping a single row per CDR3 protein. The top ten clones hold over 12% of a sample with about 920,000 distinct CDR3 sequences, around 31% of them seen once. Note on this clonotype: Its antigen is unidentified.

This receptor was identified in a human donor in good health (CMV status not recorded). Some clones in this sample may be carry-over from other donors' samples. The source material was cultured CD8+ T cells from PBMCs, sampled from culture after CMV antigen stimulation. The J gene is TRBJ2-1, the V gene TRBV7-6; TRBD2 matches 7 bases. In nucleotides, the CDR3 is TGTGCCAGCAGCTCCCTGGGAGGGGCCAATGAGCAGTTCTTC. Translation: CASSSLGGANEQFF.